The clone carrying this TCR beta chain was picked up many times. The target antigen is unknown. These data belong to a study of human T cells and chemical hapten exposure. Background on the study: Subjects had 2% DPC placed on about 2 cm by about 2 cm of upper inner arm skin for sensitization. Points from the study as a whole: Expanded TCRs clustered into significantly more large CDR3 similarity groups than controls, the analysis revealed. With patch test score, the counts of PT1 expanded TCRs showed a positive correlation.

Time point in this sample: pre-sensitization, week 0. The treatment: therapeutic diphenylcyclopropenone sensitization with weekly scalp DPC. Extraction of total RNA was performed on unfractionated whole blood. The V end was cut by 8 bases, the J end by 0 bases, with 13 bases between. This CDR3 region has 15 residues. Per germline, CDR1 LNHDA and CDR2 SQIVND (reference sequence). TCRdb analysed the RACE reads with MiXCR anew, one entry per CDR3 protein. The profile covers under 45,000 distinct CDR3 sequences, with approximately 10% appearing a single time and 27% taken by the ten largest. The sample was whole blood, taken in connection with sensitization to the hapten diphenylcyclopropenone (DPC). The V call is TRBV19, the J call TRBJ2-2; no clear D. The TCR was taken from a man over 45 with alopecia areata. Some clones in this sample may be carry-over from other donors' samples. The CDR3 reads CASLKRRSNTGELFF. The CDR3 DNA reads TGTGCCAGTCTGAAAAGAAGATCGAACACCGGGGAGCTGTTTTTT. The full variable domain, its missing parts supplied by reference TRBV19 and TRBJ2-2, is DGGITQSPKYLFRKEGQNVTLSCEQNLNHDAMYWYRQDPGQGLRLIYYSQIVNDFQKGDIAEGYSVSREKKESFPLTVTSAQKNPTAFYLCASLKRRSNTGELFFGEGSRLTVL.